Listed below are T cell receptor beta chains from one sample, sequenced in a study of blood T cell repertoires in COVID-19. Assay: immunoSEQ multiplex PCR; the TCRdb copy retains only in-frame clones and omits some. The data hold 200,000 to 250,000 clones, with 84% observed a single time. The sequenced sample was PBMCs or T cells enriched from blood (not recorded which). The receptors here all came from a man in his fifties or sixties who had recovered from COVID-19. Both conserved end residues are part of each CDR3. The D gene is left open where the match is weak. Rows may omit the clone size; those that give it use once, few, many or a size class.

size: once
V: TRBV5-4
J: TRBJ2-6
D: TRBD2
CDR3: CASEFGEGLSGANVLTF
DNA: TGTGCCAGCGAATTTGGGGAGGGCCTATCTGGGGCCAACGTCCTGACTTTC

size: once
V: TRBV29-1
J: TRBJ2-3
D: -
CDR3: CSVERDTLYTDTQYF
DNA: TGCAGCGTTGAAAGGGACACGTTATACACAGATACGCAGTATTTT

size: -
V: TRBV6-1
J: TRBJ1-4
D: TRBD1
CDR3: CASSDPTGGSTNEKLFF
DNA: TGTGCCAGCAGTGATCCAACAGGGGGCTCAACTAATGAAAAACTGTTTTTT

size: -
V: TRBV7-9
J: TRBJ1-4
D: TRBD1
CDR3: CASSLATGTGLSSEKLFF
DNA: TGTGCCAGCAGCTTAGCCACCGGGACAGGGCTTAGTAGTGAAAAACTGTTTTTT

size: -
V: TRBV5-6
J: TRBJ1-1
D: -
CDR3: CASRVGVTDTEAFF
DNA: TGTGCCAGCCGTGTAGGGGTTACGGACACTGAAGCTTTCTTT

size: -
V: TRBV2
J: TRBJ1-2
D: -
CDR3: CASSEFGANYGYTF
DNA: TGTGCCAGCAGTGAATTTGGGGCCAATTATGGCTACACCTTC

size: -
V: TRBV19
J: TRBJ2-5
D: TRBD1
CDR3: CASSIRGYQETQYF
DNA: TGTGCCAGTAGTATCAGGGGGTACCAAGAGACCCAGTACTTC

size: -
V: TRBV19
J: TRBJ1-4
D: TRBD1
CDR3: CASGTATNEKLFF
DNA: TGTGCCAGTGGGACAGCAACTAATGAAAAACTGTTTTTT

size: -
V: TRBV4-2
J: TRBJ2-5
D: TRBD2
CDR3: CASSQDRGGQETQYF
DNA: TGTGCCAGCAGCCAAGATCGGGGGGGCCAAGAGACCCAGTACTTC

size: once
V: TRBV5-1
J: TRBJ2-1
D: TRBD2
CDR3: CASKLAGGPNEQFF
DNA: TGCGCCAGTAAACTAGCGGGGGGCCCCAATGAGCAGTTCTTC

size: -
V: TRBV5-6
J: TRBJ1-4
D: -
CDR3: CASSLGSGELEKLFF
DNA: TGTGCCAGCAGCCTAGGGTCCGGGGAACTTGAAAAACTGTTTTTT

size: -
V: TRBV28
J: TRBJ1-5
D: -
CDR3: CASSIHSGSNQPQHF
DNA: TGTGCCAGCAGTATCCACTCCGGGAGCAATCAGCCCCAGCATTTT

size: -
V: TRBV29-1
J: TRBJ2-7
D: TRBD1
CDR3: CSVGQGADEQYF
DNA: TGCAGCGTCGGACAGGGGGCGGACGAGCAGTACTTC

size: -
V: TRBV3-1/TRBV3-2
J: TRBJ2-1
D: -
CDR3: CASREGRHTYNEQFF
DNA: TGTGCCAGCAGGGAGGGCAGGCATACCTACAATGAGCAGTTCTTC

size: -
V: TRBV11-3
J: TRBJ1-3
D: -
CDR3: CASSSKGSTGNTIYF
DNA: TGTGCCAGCAGCTCTAAGGGGTCCACTGGAAACACCATATATTTT

size: -
V: TRBV19
J: TRBJ2-7
D: -
CDR3: CASSTFIAGQSSYEQYF
DNA: TGTGCCAGTAGTACCTTCATTGCGGGACAGTCCTCCTACGAGCAGTACTTC

size: -
V: TRBV19
J: TRBJ1-5
D: TRBD1
CDR3: CASSAPTGGSNQPQHF
DNA: TGTGCCAGTAGTGCCCCGACAGGGGGGAGCAATCAGCCCCAGCATTTT

size: -
V: TRBV2
J: TRBJ2-5
D: TRBD1
CDR3: CASSRPGTGNRETQYF
DNA: TGTGCCAGCAGCAGACCCGGGACAGGGAATCGAGAGACCCAGTACTTC

size: -
V: TRBV6-1
J: TRBJ2-1
D: -
CDR3: CASSETLAQYNEQFF
DNA: TGTGCCAGCAGTGAAACGCTAGCCCAATACAATGAGCAGTTCTTC

size: -
V: TRBV5-1
J: TRBJ1-1
D: -
CDR3: CASSLGSDRITEAFF
DNA: TGCGCCAGCAGCTTGGGATCTGACAGAATCACTGAAGCTTTCTTT

size: -
V: TRBV11-2
J: TRBJ1-1
D: -
CDR3: CASSFGELNTEAFF
DNA: TGTGCCAGCAGCTTCGGGGAACTGAACACTGAAGCTTTCTTT

size: -
V: TRBV5-4
J: TRBJ1-1
D: -
CDR3: CASSLMNTEAFF
DNA: TGTGCCAGCAGCCTAATGAACACTGAAGCTTTCTTT

size: -
V: TRBV4-3
J: TRBJ1-5
D: -
CDR3: CASSQDRAQPQHF
DNA: TGCGCCAGCAGCCAAGATAGAGCTCAGCCCCAGCATTTT

size: -
V: TRBV24-1
J: TRBJ2-1
D: -
CDR3: CATSDAYAAAYNEQFF
DNA: TGTGCCACCAGTGATGCCTACGCGGCTGCCTACAATGAGCAGTTCTTC

size: -
V: TRBV7-2
J: TRBJ2-3
D: TRBD1
CDR3: CASSLLAGGPDTQYF
DNA: TGTGCCAGCAGCTTACTGGCAGGGGGCCCAGATACGCAGTATTTT

size: -
V: TRBV5-6
J: TRBJ1-4
D: -
CDR3: CASSFGRTEEKLFF
DNA: TGTGCCAGCAGCTTTGGCAGGACAGAAGAAAAACTGTTTTTT

size: once
V: TRBV19
J: TRBJ1-5
D: -
CDR3: CASSRDRDNGNQPQHF
DNA: TGTGCCAGTAGTAGGGACCGGGACAATGGCAATCAGCCCCAGCATTTT

size: -
V: TRBV3-1/TRBV3-2
J: TRBJ2-7
D: -
CDR3: CASSQDRREQYF
DNA: TGTGCCAGCAGCCAAGATCGGCGGGAGCAGTACTTC

size: -
V: TRBV7-2
J: TRBJ2-1
D: -
CDR3: CASSLRNSLNEQFF
DNA: TGTGCCAGCAGCTTACGGAACAGCCTCAATGAGCAGTTCTTC

size: -
V: TRBV15
J: TRBJ2-1
D: TRBD1
CDR3: CATSRGQGSWNEQFF
DNA: TGTGCCACCAGCAGGGGACAGGGAAGCTGGAATGAGCAGTTCTTC

size: -
V: TRBV2
J: TRBJ1-1
D: -
CDR3: CASSTGGLAEAFF
DNA: TGTGCCAGCAGCACCGGGGGGCTTGCTGAAGCTTTCTTT

size: -
V: TRBV7-6
J: TRBJ1-1
D: -
CDR3: CASSPREGMNTEAFF
DNA: TGTGCCAGCAGCCCCAGAGAGGGCATGAACACTGAAGCTTTCTTT